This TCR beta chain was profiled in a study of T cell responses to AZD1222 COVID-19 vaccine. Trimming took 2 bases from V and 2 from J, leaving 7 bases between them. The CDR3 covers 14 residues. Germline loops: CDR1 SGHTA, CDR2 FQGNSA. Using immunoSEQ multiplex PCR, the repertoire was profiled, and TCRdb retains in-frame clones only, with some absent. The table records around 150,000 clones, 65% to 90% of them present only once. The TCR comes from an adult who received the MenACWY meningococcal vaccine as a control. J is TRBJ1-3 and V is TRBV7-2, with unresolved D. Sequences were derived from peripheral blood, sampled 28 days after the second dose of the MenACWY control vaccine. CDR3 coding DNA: TGTGCCAGCAGCTTAAGAGAAGCTGGAAACACCATATATTTT. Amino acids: CASSLREAGNTIYF.